These 8 T cell receptor beta chains were all obtained from the same sample, sequenced in a study of T-cell reconstitution after alpha-beta-depleted transplantation in children. As it was prepared, the TCRbeta library received unique molecular identifiers. From the PCR reads, TCRdb called clonotypes with MiXCR, one entry per CDR3 protein. The sample lists 700,000 or so distinct CDR3 sequences; approximately 14% were seen once. Specimen: PBMCs, collected before TCRalphabeta/CD19-depleted stem cell transplant. These receptors were taken from a girl aged 2-10 years with congenital amegakaryocytic thrombocytopenia, due to receive a stem cell transplant.

At least ten counts were recorded for this clonotype. The chain combines TRBV12-3 or TRBV12-4 with TRBJ1-1; TRBD1 matches at 10 bases. The CDR3 runs 18 residues. V was pared by 0 bases and J by 3 bases, with 10 bases of the junction left unmatched. The CDR3 here is CASSLATGTGAKDTEAFF. CDR3 nucleotides: TGTGCCAGCAGTTTAGCGACTGGGACAGGGGCAAAGGACACTGAAGCTTTCTTT.

This clonotype appeared a few times. The V and J genes are TRBV5-1 and TRBJ1-1, with D possibly TRBD1 on 5 matching bases. CDR3 length: 12 residues. V was cut by 4 bases and J by 5 bases, with 9 bases left in between. Germline values: CDR1 SGHRS, CDR2 YFSETQ. DNA of the CDR3: TGCGCCAGCAGCCCAGGGTGGACTGAAGCTTTCTTT. As protein: CASSPGWTEAFF.

For this clonotype: One base away lies a much larger clone, so this may be a sequencing read error. The chain has TRBV7-9 and TRBJ1-2; 11 nucleotides align to TRBD1. CDR3 size: 15 residues. The germline V gene has CDR1 SEHNR and CDR2 FQNEAQ (reference sequence). V shed 2 bases and J 7 bases; nucleotides not matched to a gene: 6. For the CDR3, the DNA is TGTGCCAGCAGCTTACTTAGGACAGGGGGCAGTGGCTACACCTTC. Protein product: CASSLLRTGGSGYTF.

In this sample, this clonotype turned up many times. This chain uses TRBV10-2 with TRBJ2-1; unclear D gene. This CDR3 spans 13 amino acids. Germline V gene sequence: CDR1 WSHSY, CDR2 SAAADI. Trimming shortened V by 3 bases and J by 5 bases, and 8 bases separated the two germline ends. The CDR3, as DNA: TGCGCCAGCAGTGATGTACTGAACAATGAGCAGTTCTTC. It yields the protein CASSDVLNNEQFF.

With regard to this clonotype: A single base separates this from a much larger clone, so it may be a read error. The gene calls are TRBV4-1 and TRBJ1-1; D call uncertain. The CDR3 sequence is 14 residues long. Germline V gene data show CDR1 as MGHRA and CDR2 as YSYEKL. V lost 4 bases and J 5 bases, leaving 14 bases between the germline ends. CDR3 region: CASSLGGMGTEAFF. For the CDR3, the DNA is TGCGCCAGCAGCCTAGGAGGAATGGGAACTGAAGCTTTCTTT.

This clonotype was seen more than once but under ten times. V is TRBV20-1 and J is TRBJ2-1; 14 bases fit TRBD2. Trimming at V came to 6 bases and at J to 9 bases, leaving 7 bases not matched to a gene. Germline CDR1 DFQATT, CDR2 SNEGSKA (reference sequence). There are 14 residues in the CDR3. The CDR3: CSARLAGGFAEQFF. Written as DNA, the CDR3 is TGCAGTGCCAGACTAGCGGGAGGGTTTGCTGAGCAGTTCTTC.

This clonotype was detected only a few times. This rearrangement joins TRBV7-6 to TRBJ2-4, with D perhaps matching TRBD2 (6 bases). Germline CDR1 is SGHVS and CDR2 is FNYEAQ. Between the trimmed V and J ends, which lost 2 bases and 0 bases, there was a span of 23 bases. The CDR3 sequence is 20 residues long. The CDR3 DNA follows: TGTGCCAGCAGCTTAACTGGAGGGCCCCCCCTCGCGATAGCCAAAAACATTCAGTACTTC. It codes for CASSLTGGPPLAIAKNIQYF.

This clonotype was seen many times. The CDR3 reads CAIGGAGYHEQYF. CDR3 nucleotide sequence: TGTGCCATCGGGGGGGCAGGATACCACGAGCAGTACTTC. The J gene is TRBJ2-7, the V gene TRBV10-3; D might be TRBD2 (7 bases). Germline V lookup: CDR1 ENHRY, CDR2 SYGVKD. There are 13 residues in the CDR3. The ends were cut back, 8 bases at V and 5 bases at J, with 16 bases in the middle.